The 4 T cell receptor beta chains given below trace back to one sample, sequenced in a study of shared clonotypes between healthy human individuals. Using immunoSEQ multiplex PCR, the repertoire was profiled, and TCRdb retains in-frame clones only, with some absent. The table includes fewer than 130,000 clones, roughly 70% detected once. Sample: memory CD8+ T cells sorted from blood. Subset in this sample: CD45RO+ cells pooled with CCR7-negative TemRA cells. The receptors originated from a woman in her twenties or thirties in good health.

This clone was observed at least ten times. V gene TRBV29-1 combines with J gene TRBJ2-1, with 7 bases lining up with TRBD2. Looked up from germline, CDR1 is SQVTM and CDR2 is ANQGSEA. The CDR3 consists of 16 residues. V lost 4 bases and J lost 8; bases outside the gene matches: 17. CDR3 amino acids: CSVAHLAGEGRDEQFF. CDR3 bases: TGCAGCGTTGCTCACCTTGCCGGGGAGGGACGCGATGAGCAGTTCTTC.

This clone was counted between two and nine times. This chain links TRBV6-6 with TRBJ2-7, with 8 bases identical to TRBD2. This CDR3 region has 15 residues. Trimming took 0 bases from V and 5 from J; bases not matched to a gene: 6. Per the germline V gene, CDR1 is MNHNY and CDR2 is SVGAGI (reference sequence). The CDR3 coding sequence is TGTGCCAGCAGTTACTCGAGATTAGCGGGAAACGAGCAGTACTTC. It is translated as CASSYSRLAGNEQYF.

This chain joins TRBV5-4 and TRBJ1-2; TRBD1 matches at 7 bases. CDR1 is SGHNT, CDR2 YYREEE, per germline (reference sequence). The CDR3 totals 14 residues. Losses at the gene ends were 6 bases for V and 6 bases for J; bases not matched to a gene: 11. The CDR3 sequence is CASTATGKSDGYTF. The CDR3 DNA sequence: TGTGCCAGCACCGCGACAGGGAAGAGCGATGGCTACACCTTC. The full variable domain, in which reference TRBV5-4 and TRBJ1-2 provide the parts outside the CDR3, is ETGVTQSPTHLIKTRGQQVTLRCSSQSGHNTVSWYQQALGQGPQFIFQYYREEENGRGNFPPRFSGLQFPNYSSELNVNALELDDSALYLCASTATGKSDGYTFGSGTRLTVV.

This rearrangement joins TRBV7-8 to TRBJ2-1, with D hard to call. With 0 bases removed from V and 5 bases from J, the gap between germline ends came to 14 bases. Germline V gene data show CDR1 as SGHVS and CDR2 as FQNEAQ. The CDR3 consists of 16 residues. The CDR3 DNA sequence: TGTGCCAGCAGCTTAGCTTTGCCTCCGGCCCACAATGAGCAGTTCTTC. Translated, it gives CASSLALPPAHNEQFF.